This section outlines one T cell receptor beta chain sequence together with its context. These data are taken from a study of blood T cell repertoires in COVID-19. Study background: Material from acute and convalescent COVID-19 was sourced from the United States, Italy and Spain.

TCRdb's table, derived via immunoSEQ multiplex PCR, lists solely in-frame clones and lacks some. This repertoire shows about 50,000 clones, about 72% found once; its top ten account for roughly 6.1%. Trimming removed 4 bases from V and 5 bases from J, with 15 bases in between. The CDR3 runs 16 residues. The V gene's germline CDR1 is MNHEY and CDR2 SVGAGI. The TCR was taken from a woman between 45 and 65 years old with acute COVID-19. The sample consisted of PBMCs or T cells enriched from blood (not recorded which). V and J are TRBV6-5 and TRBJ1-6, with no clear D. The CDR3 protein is CASSFSRQIDNSPLHF. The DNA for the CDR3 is TGTGCCAGCAGTTTTTCCCGCCAAATAGATAATTCACCCCTCCACTTT.